Following are 17 T cell receptor beta chains from one sample sequenced in a study of T cell changes during pregnancy in multiple sclerosis. The method was immunoSEQ multiplex PCR; TCRdb's version includes in-frame clones alone and lacks a portion of them. The data contain approximately 60,000 clones, about nine tenths of them singletons. The specimen was peripheral blood, collected in the second trimester of pregnancy. These receptors originate from a female donor in good health, enrolled as a control in a pregnancy study.

This clone has a handful of counts. The chain couples TRBV4-1 to TRBJ2-7, with 7 bases identical to TRBD1. Per the germline V gene, CDR1 is MGHRA and CDR2 is YSYEKL. J lost 1 base, V lost 3 bases, and 9 bases had no gene match. This CDR3 region has 16 residues. CDR3 sequence (DNA): TGCGCCAGCAGCCAGCGACAGGGCTTCGGGTCCTACGAGCAGTACTTC. It is translated as CASSQRQGFGSYEQYF.

The gene calls are TRBV5-1 and TRBJ2-5, with TRBD1 matching over 8 bases. The CDR3 covers 14 residues. The ends lost 5 bases at V and 4 bases at J; junction bases unmatched: 7. Germline values: CDR1 SGHRS, CDR2 YFSETQ. The CDR3 loop is CASRPTGTGETQYF. Written as DNA, the CDR3 is TGCGCCAGCAGGCCTACAGGGACAGGAGAGACCCAGTACTTC.

This sequence joins TRBV2 and TRBJ2-6, with 7 bases identical to TRBD2. The CDR3 is 16 amino acids. J lost 1 base, V lost 8 bases, and 8 bases had no gene match. Looked up from germline, CDR1 is SNHLY and CDR2 is FYNNEI. The CDR3 DNA is TGTGCCAGCGTCATGGGGGGGAGGTCTGGGGCCAACGTCCTGACTTTC. It is translated as CASVMGGRSGANVLTF.

This chain joins TRBV14 and TRBJ2-1; TRBD2 matches 10 bases. The CDR3 runs 17 residues. V lost 4 bases and J lost 3; bases outside the gene matches: 9. Germline loops: CDR1 SGHDN, CDR2 FVKESK. DNA for the CDR3: TGTGCCAGCAGCCCCCGGAGCGGGGGGGCTTACTACAATGAGCAGTTCTTC. This translates into CASSPRSGGAYYNEQFF.

V is TRBV10-3 and J is TRBJ2-7; 8 bases are shared with TRBD1. The J segment lost 3 bases and the V segment lost 5 bases, leaving 9 bases of the junction unmatched. The CDR3 loop spans 15 amino acids. Germline lookup yields CDR1 ENHRY and CDR2 SYGVKD. The CDR3 nucleotides are TGTGCCATCAGTATTCTCAGACAGGGGCACTACGAGCAGTACTTC. It translates to CAISILRQGHYEQYF.

The chain uses TRBV28 and TRBJ1-2; 7 bases line up with TRBD1. The CDR3 length is 14 residues. The germline gives CDR1 MDHEN, CDR2 SYDVKM. V was pared by 6 bases and J by 8 bases, with 12 bases of the junction left unmatched. CDR3 in amino acids: CASSLLNDRDGYTF. The CDR3 DNA is TGTGCCAGCAGCCTTCTCAATGACAGGGACGGCTACACCTTC.

The chain combines TRBV4-2 with TRBJ2-7; TRBD1 matches 9 bases. From germline, CDR1 is LGHNA and CDR2 YNFKEQ. The CDR3 extends over 14 amino acids. The J segment lost 6 bases and the V segment lost 5 bases, leaving 8 bases of the junction unmatched. CDR3: CASSYRQGESEQYF. The CDR3 nucleotides are TGTGCCAGCAGCTACCGACAGGGGGAGAGCGAGCAGTACTTC.

This rearrangement joins TRBV5-4 to TRBJ1-5; 7 positions agree with TRBD1. Germline V gene lookup returns CDR1 SGHNT and CDR2 YYREEE (reference sequence). V lost 5 bases and J lost 6; bases outside the gene matches: 8. The CDR3 extends over 14 amino acids. The CDR3 is CASSLQGQAQPQHF. The CDR3 bases are TGTGCCAGCAGTTTACAGGGGCAGGCTCAGCCCCAGCATTTT.

The chain carries TRBV20-1 and TRBJ2-7; TRBD2 matches at 9 bases. Germline V CDR1 and CDR2: DFQATT, SNEGSKA (reference sequence). There are 11 residues in the CDR3. The J segment lost 7 bases and the V segment lost 6 bases, leaving 4 bases of the junction unmatched. The CDR3: CSALLAGEQYF. The CDR3 region has the DNA TGCAGTGCGCTCCTAGCGGGGGAGCAGTACTTC.

J is TRBJ1-1 and V is TRBV19, with a possible D match to TRBD1 (6 bases). There are 14 residues in the CDR3. The ends were cut back, 7 bases at V and 4 bases at J, with 16 bases in the middle. Germline CDR1 reads LNHDA; CDR2 reads SQIVND (reference sequence). DNA of the CDR3: TGTGCCAGTACTAAAACCCAGGGGTTCACTGAAGCTTTCTTT. Translating it yields CASTKTQGFTEAFF.

This chain uses TRBV10-3 with TRBJ1-5, with D perhaps TRBD1 (6 bases). Germline V lookup: CDR1 ENHRY, CDR2 SYGVKD. This CDR3 contains 14 residues. The V gene lost 8 bases and the J gene lost 3 bases, with 14 bases spanning the gap. The CDR3 bases are TGTGCCATCCAACATCAGGGGACCAATCAGCCCCAGCATTTT. This gives the protein CAIQHQGTNQPQHF.

V is TRBV5-1 and J is TRBJ1-2, with TRBD1 identical over 9 bases. This CDR3 spans 15 amino acids. Germline values: CDR1 SGHRS, CDR2 YFSETQ. The junction had 4 bases not matched to a gene; V was cut back by 0 bases and J by 4 bases. The CDR3 protein is CASSLGTGAAYGYTF. CDR3 nucleotides: TGCGCCAGCAGCTTGGGGACAGGGGCGGCCTATGGCTACACCTTC.

The genes are TRBV27 and TRBJ1-5; the match to TRBD1 covers 10 bases. This CDR3 comprises 13 residues. The germline V gene has CDR1 MNHEY and CDR2 SMNVEV (reference sequence). Trimming at V came to 5 bases and at J to 6 bases, leaving 1 base not matched to a gene. The CDR3 bases are TGTGCCAGCAGTAGGACAGGGGGTCAGCCCCAGCATTTT. The encoded protein is CASSRTGGQPQHF.

The chain recombines TRBV6-1 with TRBJ2-3; no clear D. Germline V gene sequence: CDR1 MNHNS, CDR2 SASEGT. The CDR3 contains 11 residues. V was pared by 3 bases and J by 6 bases, with 4 bases between. The CDR3 loop is CASSERDTQYF. Written as DNA, the CDR3 is TGTGCCAGCAGTGAGAGGGATACGCAGTATTTT.

The rearrangement joins TRBV19 to TRBJ2-7; TRBD1 is a possible D gene (6 bases). Germline V gene sequence: CDR1 LNHDA, CDR2 SQIVND (reference sequence). With 7 bases removed from V and 7 bases from J, the gap between germline ends came to 20 bases. The CDR3 covers 14 residues. The CDR3 spells CASMGPGAMNEQYF. CDR3 bases: TGTGCCAGTATGGGTCCAGGGGCAATGAATGAGCAGTACTTC.

The V gene is TRBV5-6, the J gene TRBJ2-7; 8 bases align to TRBD1. The trim removed 2 bases at V and 2 bases at J, leaving 3 bases unmatched. Germline V CDR1 and CDR2: SGHDT, YYEEEE. The CDR3 runs 14 residues. Here the CDR3 DNA reads TGTGCCAGCAGCTTCCCAGGGGGCCCCTACGAGCAGTACTTC. Protein: CASSFPGGPYEQYF.

The chain carries TRBV6-5 and TRBJ2-5, with D perhaps TRBD1 (5 bases). Germline V gene sequence: CDR1 MNHEY, CDR2 SVGAGI. Trimming removed 6 bases at V and 4 bases at J, with 15 bases between. This CDR3 spans 14 amino acids. CDR3 coding DNA: TGTGCCAGCAGCCTGCAAAAGGGGCGAGAGACCCAGTACTTC. It yields the protein CASSLQKGRETQYF.